Sequencing of this T cell receptor beta chain was carried out in a study of cytomegalovirus exposure and HLA in healthy donors (TCRdb year 2017). Regarding the research as a whole: In an earlier analysis of 450 to 750 of the donors, 250 to 300 Gb of sequence data and 117 million unique TCR beta sequences from about 190 million T cells were reported. Roughly 300 gigabases of sequencing data and approximately 85 million unique TCR sequences were included in an early release covering 500 to 750 HLA-typed donors. Of the 350 to 450 genotyped donors, over 70% fell in the genetic ancestry cluster associated with self-reported Caucasian donors. The study aimed to test whether cataloging public T cell receptors could reveal signatures of past pathogen exposure. The study profiled the T cell repertoires of under 850 subjects by immunosequencing and related them to cytomegalovirus serostatus. Besides the first cohort of roughly 640 subjects, a separate validation cohort made up of 120 different subjects was used. High-throughput TCR immunosequencing, statistical association of individual TCRs with disease status, and machine learning were combined to predict cytomegalovirus infection status. A later analysis re-analyzed previously published TCR beta repertoires from roughly 690 donors and added high-resolution HLA genotyping to study TCR occurrence patterns. The later analysis used no new phenotypic data to find candidate immune exposures, relying instead on TCR beta sequences and their occurrence across donors. An earlier analysis of a few hundred of the donors applied high-throughput TCR beta sequencing to assess whether each TCR beta V gene segment acted as functional or pseudogenic. Donor age, sex, ethnicity and CMV serostatus were collected together with the repertoire data. In a later genetic analysis, genome-wide SNP genotypes for about three fifths of the roughly 670 donors were used, and that subset was treated as a discovery cohort. Every repertoire in the discovery cohort had been generated on one and the same sequencing platform. HLA typing covered class I and class II loci at four-digit resolution. Typing coverage varied by locus: roughly 620-640 donors for A, B, C, DRB1 and DQB1; approximately 560 for DQA1; more than 600 for DPA1; under 490 for DPB1. Because of strong linkage in the cohort, roughly 5 DR-DQ haplotypes were treated as single units for association and clustering. Among roughly 400 genotyped donors of the cohort, an average of approximately 200,000 unique TCR beta nucleotide sequences was sequenced per donor, of which approximately 19% were non-productive. Overall study results and their limits: Correlated functional status among segregating V segments might be attributable to linkage disequilibrium, but an unknown experimental factor could not be ruled out. An earlier analysis of 450 to 750 of the donors showed that most TCR beta V segments appeared in productive rearrangements either about 87% or about 30% of the time, which broadly matched IMGT annotations. In a later analysis, some 17,000 TCR beta sequences were associated with specific HLA alleles at a false discovery rate of 0.05. In vitro tests confirmed that a few of the cytomegalovirus-associated TCR beta chains recognize cytomegalovirus antigens. This cohort had only TCR beta chains sequenced, and the lack of alpha or paired-chain data limited which features could be detected. A cluster of highly shared sequence variants was judged likely to represent a technical artifact of the sequencing pipeline. A later analysis found that TCR association rates varied across HLA loci, with DRB1 alleles showing the most associated TCRs and HLA-C alleles the fewest. Some IMGT-functional V segments, including TRBV6-2 and TRBV6-3, could not be told apart with the 87-base-pair reads, so those segments were excluded. A total of about 150 TCR beta chains were listed by the study as associated with cytomegalovirus. A later analysis found that most CMV-associated TCR beta chains appeared HLA-restricted, with HLA associations seemingly driven largely by CMV exposure. Because counts were too low, approximately 15 rarely observed V segments, including chromosome 9 orphons, were excluded from the earlier analysis of about 500 of the donors. A later genetic analysis reported fewer N-insertions in productive TCRs among donors in an Asian-associated ancestry cluster than the 666-donor mean. An association between a missense DCLRE1C variant and V-gene and J-gene trimming of TCR beta chains was found in a later genetic analysis and replicated in an independent cohort. CMV serostatus was the only immune exposure information available for the cohort. It was suggested by the authors that the approach could potentially be generalized to other disease states and immunological phenotypes. While some public TCRs were present in many individuals, most TCR sequences turned up only very rarely across donors. A later analysis found that HLA-associated TCR beta chains were more clonally expanded and had lower generation probabilities than equally common non-associated chains. The presence/absence analyses assumed that sequencing depth was roughly uniform across donors, and that assumption may not be true. A further reported finding was that TCR beta sequences accurately predicted the HLA-A and HLA-B alleles for most subjects in the first cohort. In a later analysis, several top co-occurrence clusters were reported to appear linked to parvovirus B19, influenza, CMV and Epstein-Barr virus. Because some donors lacked HLA typing at each locus, the association tests relied only on the typed subset. Strong co-occurrence of HLA alleles, especially DR and DQ, made assigning TCR associations to individual alleles difficult. The classifier was reported to diagnose cytomegalovirus status with high specificity and sensitivity in both the original and validation cohorts.

Turning to this clone: Its recognized antigen is unknown. Nothing much larger sits one base from this clone, and base qualities are not available.

The cohort comprised more than 550 healthy bone marrow donors. All cohort members were sampled while nominally healthy, although unrecorded immune exposures were likely present. The donor was CMV seropositive and belonged to the group of 250 to 300 seropositive cohort members. Every donor gave a peripheral blood sample, and the peripheral blood mononuclear cells from that sample were used for TCR beta sequencing. Genomic DNA extraction from the blood cell samples was performed with the Qiagen DNeasy Blood Extraction Kit. Library preparation employed the immunoSEQ multiplex PCR assay. For the multiplex PCR, a mixture combining 60 forward primers for TCR Vbeta segments and 13 reverse primers for TCR Jbeta segments was used. The CDR3 region of rearranged TCR beta genes was amplified from genomic DNA with a multiplex PCR assay. On the Illumina HiSeq System, the amplified TCR beta libraries were sequenced as 87-base-pair reads. Regarding the original processing steps: A later analysis counted about 80 million unique TCR beta chains across the roughly 700 repertoires, and 9 million to 14 million of these chains were shared by at least two donors. Raw reads were error-corrected and collapsed into unique sequences by a nearest-neighbor algorithm in which closely related sequences were merged to remove PCR and sequencing errors. V, D and J gene segments were assigned by aligning CDR3 sequences to IMGT reference sequences. For a sequence to be retained, a match of at least six nucleotides to both a V gene segment and a J gene segment was required. A rearrangement was called productive if the CDR3 had no stop codons and remained in frame with V and J, and every other rearrangement was called non-productive. CDR3 was defined according to IMGT convention as the region running from the second conserved V-encoded cysteine to the conserved J-encoded phenylalanine. In an earlier analysis of 550 to 650 of the donors, sequences lacking an unambiguous match to a single V gene segment were excluded. In an earlier analysis of almost 600 of the donors, a V segment was called functional when productive rearrangements were above 56.7%, and segregating when the standard deviation between donors exceeded 5%. A statistical classification framework was built for diagnosing cytomegalovirus status from the catalog of TCR beta chain sequences. V and J gene assignment, in a later analysis, came from comparing TCR nucleotide sequences with IMGT/GENE-DB human TR gene sequences. In a later analysis, CDR3 sequences and most-parsimonious VDJ recombination scenarios were assigned using the TCRdist pipeline. In a later analysis, each TCR beta chain was defined by its CDR3 amino acid sequence together with its V-gene family, and reads without a unique V-gene family were excluded. To address suspected cross-contamination and a sequencing artifact, a later analysis removed 592 highly shared, low-generation-probability nucleotide sequences. In a later analysis, a clonal expansion index for each public chain was calculated from normalized within-repertoire ranks of inferred template counts. In a later analysis, generation probabilities were computed with a VDJ recombination model fitted to out-of-frame rearrangements, and the resulting probabilities were checked against IGoR. A later analysis scored TCR-TCR, TCR-HLA and TCR-CMV co-occurrence with hypergeometric tests, applying a repertoire-size bias correction to TCR pairs. False discovery rates were estimated in a later analysis by permuting HLA or CMV assignments 20 times. In a later analysis, co-occurring TCRs were grouped using DBSCAN, and TCRdist sequence similarity was added for clustering within HLA-allele-positive subsets. Co-occurrence clustering excluded repertoires with fewer than 30,000 or more than 120,000 public chains, plus five with anomalous nucleotide sharing. TCRdb took this table from immuneACCESS and kept in-frame rearrangements with V and J called. Such tables lack part of the clones; where checked against another copy, unresolved V genes explain under half of the gap, and the rest is unexplained. V and J calls and clone size are given by that table; D and trimming were obtained from the DNA. Across this sample there are 150,000 to 200,000 clones, with around 80% seen only once. The ten top clones hold about 1.7% of the sample.

Taken from cysteine to phenylalanine, the CDR3 has 15 residues. Only the CDR3 DNA stays, 45 bases, in frame from base 1. Trimming takes 4 bases off V and 10 bases off J; junction bases not matched to a gene: 9. Reading the germline V gene (reference sequence) gives CDR1 SEHNR and CDR2 FQNEAQ. The V and J genes are TRBV7-9 and TRBJ2-1; 11 junctional bases match TRBD1. Sequencing was done on a sample of PBMCs. The sequence came from a man aged 35 to 55 in good health and CMV-seropositive. CDR3 reads: CASSSWDRGAAEQFF. The DNA sequence is given as TGTGCCAGCAGCTCGTGGGACAGGGGGGCGGCGGAGCAGTTCTTC.